This T cell receptor beta chain was profiled in a study of post-analysis software for immune sequencing data. This clonotype was counted between two and nine times. Antigen unknown. Whole-study results and caveats: TRBV segments more frequent in patients than in controls numbered five and included TRBV5-6, TRBV5-1 and TRBV20-1. Clustering by F measure revealed strong co-clustering among samples prepared together in one batch.

Germline CDR1 reads LGHNA; CDR2 reads YNFKEQ. Losses at the gene ends were 0 bases for V and 12 bases for J; bases not matched to a gene: 11. CDR3 length: 18 residues. Unique molecular identifiers tagged the TCR beta cDNA libraries. TCRdb re-analysed the PCR reads in MiXCR, keeping a single row per CDR3 protein. The sample lists roughly 870,000 distinct CDR3 sequences, approximately 50% occurring once. The chain links TRBV4-2 to TRBJ2-1; TRBD2 matches at 16 bases. This TCR was recovered from a girl aged 10-17 years with multiple sclerosis. Sequenced input: blood. CDR3 residues: CASSQEMWGLAGGPSQFF. The CDR3 DNA is TGTGCCAGCAGCCAAGAGATGTGGGGACTAGCGGGAGGGCCCTCGCAGTTCTTC.